The entry that follows covers one TCR beta chain sequence. Its matching antigen is unknown. The sample comes from a study of T cell responses to AZD1222 COVID-19 vaccine. Study-wide context: The study pooled second doses at about 4 or about 12 weeks. Whole-study results and caveats: CD4 TCRs covered the whole spike, strongest at regions 160-218 and 743-854. Most donors were white British and more were female, and clonal diversity was possibly underestimated. With two AZD1222 doses given, Spike-specific TCR breadth and depth both rose.

The CDR3 extends over 13 amino acids. CDR1 is KGHSH and CDR2 is LQKENI in the germline V gene. After removal of 3 bases from V and 5 bases from J, the junction contained 1 base not matched to a gene. The assay was immunoSEQ multiplex PCR, and TCRdb's table has in-frame clones only and misses some. The sample contains about 55,000 clones, about 88% of which appear only once. Sequencing used peripheral blood, obtained on day 0 of AZD1222 vaccination. This sequence was found in an adult in good health. J is TRBJ2-5 and V is TRBV18; TRBD2 matches 9 bases. CDR3 in amino acids: CASSPGLAETQYF. CDR3 nucleotides: TGTGCCAGCTCACCTGGACTAGCGGAGACCCAGTACTTC.